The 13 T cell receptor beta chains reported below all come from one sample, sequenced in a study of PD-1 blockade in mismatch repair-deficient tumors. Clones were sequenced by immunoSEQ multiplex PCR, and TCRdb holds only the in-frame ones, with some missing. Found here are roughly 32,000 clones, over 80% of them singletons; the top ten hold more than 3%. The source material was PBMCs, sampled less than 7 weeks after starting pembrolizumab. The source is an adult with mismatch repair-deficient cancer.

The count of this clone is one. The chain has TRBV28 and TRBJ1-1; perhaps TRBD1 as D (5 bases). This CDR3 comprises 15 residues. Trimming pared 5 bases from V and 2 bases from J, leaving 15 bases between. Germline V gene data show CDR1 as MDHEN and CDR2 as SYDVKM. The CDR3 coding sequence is TGTGCCAGCAGTCCCGGGGGACGGACTAACACTGAAGCTTTCTTT. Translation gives CASSPGGRTNTEAFF.

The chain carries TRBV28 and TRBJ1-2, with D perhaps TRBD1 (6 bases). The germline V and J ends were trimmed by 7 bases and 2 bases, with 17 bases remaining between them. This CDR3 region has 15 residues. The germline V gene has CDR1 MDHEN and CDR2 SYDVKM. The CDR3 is CASNLPGAVNYGYTF. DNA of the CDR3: TGTGCCAGCAACTTGCCAGGGGCGGTCAACTATGGCTACACCTTC.

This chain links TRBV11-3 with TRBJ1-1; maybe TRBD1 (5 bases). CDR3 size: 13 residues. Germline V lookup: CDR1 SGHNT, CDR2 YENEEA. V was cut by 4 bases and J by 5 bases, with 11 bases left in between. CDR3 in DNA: TGTGCCAGCAGCTCTCAGGGAAGGACTGAAGCTTTCTTT. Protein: CASSSQGRTEAFF.

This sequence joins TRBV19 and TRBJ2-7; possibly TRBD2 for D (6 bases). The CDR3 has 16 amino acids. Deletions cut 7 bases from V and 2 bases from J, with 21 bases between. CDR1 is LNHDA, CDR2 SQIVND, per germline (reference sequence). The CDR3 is CASTPTSPTSPYEQYF. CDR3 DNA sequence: TGTGCCAGTACCCCTACTAGCCCAACTTCTCCCTACGAGCAGTACTTC. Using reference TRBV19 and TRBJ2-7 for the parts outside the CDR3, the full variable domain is DGGITQSPKYLFRKEGQNVTLSCEQNLNHDAMYWYRQDPGQGLRLIYYSQIVNDFQKGDIAEGYSVSREKKESFPLTVTSAQKNPTAFYLCASTPTSPTSPYEQYFGPGTRLTVT.

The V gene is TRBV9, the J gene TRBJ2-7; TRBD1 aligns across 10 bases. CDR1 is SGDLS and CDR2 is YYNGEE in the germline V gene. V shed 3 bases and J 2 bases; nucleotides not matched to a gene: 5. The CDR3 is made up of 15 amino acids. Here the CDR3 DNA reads TGTGCCAGCAGCGCCGGGACAGGGGTTACCTACGAGCAGTACTTC. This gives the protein CASSAGTGVTYEQYF.

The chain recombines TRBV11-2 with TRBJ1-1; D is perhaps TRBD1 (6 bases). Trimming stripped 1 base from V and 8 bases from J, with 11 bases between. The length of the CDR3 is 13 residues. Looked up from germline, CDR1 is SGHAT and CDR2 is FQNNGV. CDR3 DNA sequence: TGTGCCAGCAGCTTAGCGGGGGGGCTCGAAGCTTTCTTT. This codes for CASSLAGGLEAFF.

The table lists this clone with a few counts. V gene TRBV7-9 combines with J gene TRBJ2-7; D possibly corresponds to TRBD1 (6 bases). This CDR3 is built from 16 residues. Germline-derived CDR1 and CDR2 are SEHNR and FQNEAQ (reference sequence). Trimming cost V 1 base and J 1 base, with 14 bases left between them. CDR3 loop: CASSLVNRVGSYEQYF. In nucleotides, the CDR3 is TGTGCCAGCAGCTTAGTGAACAGGGTTGGTTCCTACGAGCAGTACTTC.

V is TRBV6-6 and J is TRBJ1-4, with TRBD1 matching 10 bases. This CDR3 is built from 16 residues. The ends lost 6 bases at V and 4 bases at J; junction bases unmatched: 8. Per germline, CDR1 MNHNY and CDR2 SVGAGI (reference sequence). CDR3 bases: TGTGCCAGCAGCCGGGACAGGGGATTCCGTAATGAAAAACTGTTTTTT. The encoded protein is CASSRDRGFRNEKLFF.

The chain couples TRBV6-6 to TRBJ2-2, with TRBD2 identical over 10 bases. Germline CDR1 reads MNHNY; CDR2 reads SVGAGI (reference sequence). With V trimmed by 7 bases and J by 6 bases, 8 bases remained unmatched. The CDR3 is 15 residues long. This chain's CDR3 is CASTLASGRAGELFF. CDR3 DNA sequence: TGTGCCAGCACCCTCGCTAGCGGGAGAGCCGGGGAGCTGTTTTTT.

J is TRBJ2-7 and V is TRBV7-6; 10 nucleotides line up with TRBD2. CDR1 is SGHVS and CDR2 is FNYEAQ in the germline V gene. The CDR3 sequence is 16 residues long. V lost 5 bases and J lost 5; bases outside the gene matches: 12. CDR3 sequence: CASSPREAGGRNEQYF. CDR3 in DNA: TGTGCCAGCAGCCCCCGGGAAGCGGGAGGGCGGAACGAGCAGTACTTC. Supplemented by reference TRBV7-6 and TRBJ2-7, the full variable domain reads GAGVSQSPRYKVTKRGQDVALRCDPISGHVSLYWYRQALGQGPEFLTYFNYEAQQDKSGLPNDRFSAERPEGSISTLTIQRTEQRDSAMYRCASSPREAGGRNEQYFGPGTRLTVT.

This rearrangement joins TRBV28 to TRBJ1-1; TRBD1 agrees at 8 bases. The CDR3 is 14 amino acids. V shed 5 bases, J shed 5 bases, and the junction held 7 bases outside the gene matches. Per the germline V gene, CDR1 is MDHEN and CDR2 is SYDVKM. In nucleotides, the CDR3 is TGTGCCAGCAGTGTACAGGGGGGGCGGACTGAAGCTTTCTTT. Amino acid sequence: CASSVQGGRTEAFF. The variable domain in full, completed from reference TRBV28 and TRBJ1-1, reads DVKVTQSSRYLVKRTGEKVFLECVQDMDHENMFWYRQDPGLGLRLIYFSYDVKMKEKGDIPEGYSVSREKKERFSLILESASTNQTSMYLCASSVQGGRTEAFFGQGTRLTVV.

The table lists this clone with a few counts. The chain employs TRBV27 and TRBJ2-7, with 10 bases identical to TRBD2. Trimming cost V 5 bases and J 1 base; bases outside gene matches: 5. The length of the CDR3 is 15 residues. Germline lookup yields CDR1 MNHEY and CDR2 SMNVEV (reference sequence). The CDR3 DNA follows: TGTGCCAGCAGTCCGCAGCGGGAGGGATCCTACGAGCAGTACTTC. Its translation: CASSPQREGSYEQYF.

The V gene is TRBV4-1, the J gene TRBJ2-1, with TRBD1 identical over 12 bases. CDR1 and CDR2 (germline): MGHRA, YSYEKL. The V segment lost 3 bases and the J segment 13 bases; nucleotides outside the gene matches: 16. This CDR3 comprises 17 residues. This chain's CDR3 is CASSQAPGQGATMTQFF. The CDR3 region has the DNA TGCGCCAGCAGCCAGGCTCCGGGACAGGGGGCTACAATGACACAGTTCTTC.